This TCR beta chain came from a study of shared clonotypes between healthy human individuals. General study results and limits: Represented genetic and exposure-history diversity was restricted by having few donors.

Several immunoSEQ 96-well plates shared each subset's DNA, each plate a replicate. Some clones are missing from TCRdb's copy, which holds only in-frame ones; the method was immunoSEQ multiplex PCR. The profile shows around 2,000,000 clones, about 95% of them singletons. Naive CD8 isolation took CD45RO-negative cells positively selected for CCR7 and excluded terminally differentiated effector memory CD45RA+ cells. The donors, healthy adults who were HIV-negative, had experienced no recent acute infections or vaccinations. Only Caucasian adults living in Nashville, Tennessee made up the donor group. This clone has a single count. The antigen remains unidentified. The CDR3 totals 14 residues. Germline values: CDR1 MGHRA, CDR2 YSYEKL. V gave up 3 bases and J gave up 5 bases, with 11 bases separating them.

What was sequenced was naive CD8+ T cells sorted from blood. The TCR comes from a man younger than 35 in good health. This chain connects TRBV4-1 to TRBJ1-5; D unclear. The CDR3 sequence: CASSHQIRDQPQHF. The CDR3 region has the DNA TGCGCCAGCAGCCATCAGATCAGAGATCAGCCCCAGCATTTT.